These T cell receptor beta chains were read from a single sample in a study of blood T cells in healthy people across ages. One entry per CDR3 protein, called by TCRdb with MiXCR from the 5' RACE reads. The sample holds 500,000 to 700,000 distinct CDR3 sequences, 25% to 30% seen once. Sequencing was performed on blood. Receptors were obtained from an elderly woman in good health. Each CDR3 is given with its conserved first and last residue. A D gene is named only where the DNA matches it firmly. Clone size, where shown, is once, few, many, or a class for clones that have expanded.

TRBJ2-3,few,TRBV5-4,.,TGTGCCAGCGCCCTGGATAGGGGCTTTATAGATACGCAGTATTTT,CASALDRGFIDTQYF
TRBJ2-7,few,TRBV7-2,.,TGTGCCAGCAGCTTCTCCGGGGCCTCCGAGCAGTACTTC,CASSFSGASEQYF
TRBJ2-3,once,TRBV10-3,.,TGTGCCATCAGTGTAAGAACCACAGATACGCAGTATTTT,CAISVRTTDTQYF
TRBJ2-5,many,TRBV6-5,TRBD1,TGTGCCAGCAGTCCAGGGACAGGGAGAGGCCAAGAGACCCAGTACTTC,CASSPGTGRGQETQYF
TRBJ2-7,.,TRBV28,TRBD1,TGTGCCAGCAGTCCTCGGGACAGGGGCTTGGACGAGCAGTACTTC,CASSPRDRGLDEQYF
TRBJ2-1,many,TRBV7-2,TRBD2,TGTGCCAGCAGCTTGGCGCTAGCGGGGGATGATGAGCAGTTCTTC,CASSLALAGDDEQFF
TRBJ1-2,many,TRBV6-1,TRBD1,TGTGCCAGCAATCCCGGGACAGGGCTGATTGGGGACTACACCTTC,CASNPGTGLIGDYTF
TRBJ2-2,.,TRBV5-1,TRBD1,TGCGCCAGCAGCTCTCGACAGGGGGCGACCGGGGAGCTGTTTTTT,CASSSRQGATGELFF
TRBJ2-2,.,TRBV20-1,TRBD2,TGCAGTGCTGAGCCCCCAGGGGCGGGAGGAGGTACCGGGGAGCTGTTTTTT,CSAEPPGAGGGTGELFF
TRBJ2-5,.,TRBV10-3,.,TGTGCCATCAGGGCCGGGACTGGCGGAAAAGAGACCCAGTACTTC,CAIRAGTGGKETQYF
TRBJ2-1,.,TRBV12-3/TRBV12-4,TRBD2,TGTGCCGGCAGCTCCGGGACTAGCGAATACAATGAGCAGTTCTTC,CAGSSGTSEYNEQFF
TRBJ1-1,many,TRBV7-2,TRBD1,TGTGCCAGCAGCTTAGAGGGGGCGTTGGACACTGAAGCTTTCTTT,CASSLEGALDTEAFF
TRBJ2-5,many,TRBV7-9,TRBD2,TGTGCCAGCAGCCGCGGACTAGATGGGGAGACCCAGTACTTC,CASSRGLDGETQYF
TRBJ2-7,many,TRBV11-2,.,TGTGCCAGCAGCTTCTGGAGAAACGAGCAGTACTTC,CASSFWRNEQYF
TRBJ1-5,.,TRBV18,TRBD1,TGTGCCAGCTCATCTACCGGGACAGGGGATCAGCCCCAGCATTTT,CASSSTGTGDQPQHF
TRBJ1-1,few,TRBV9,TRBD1,TGTGCCAGCAGCGCCCGGGACAGGGCCCCACTGGTCACTGAAGCTTTCTTT,CASSARDRAPLVTEAFF
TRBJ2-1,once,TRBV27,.,TGTGCCAGCAGTTTCTCTATCGGCTACGAACTATACAATGAGCAGTTCTTC,CASSFSIGYELYNEQFF
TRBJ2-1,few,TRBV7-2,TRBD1,TGTGCCAGAAGCCCCGGGACAGGGGTGGTGAAGACCCAGTTCTTC,CARSPGTGVVKTQFF
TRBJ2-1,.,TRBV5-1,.,TGCGCCAGCAGCCGGGAAGTCGGATACAATGAGCAGTTCTTC,CASSREVGYNEQFF
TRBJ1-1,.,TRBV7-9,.,TGTGCCAGCAGCCGTATAGGGAATGAAGCTTTCTTT,CASSRIGNEAFF
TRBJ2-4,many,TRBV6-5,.,TGTGCCAGCAGTTACCGGTTCAGGGCAGGGGGGGGCAGAGCCAAAAACATTCAGTACTTC,CASSYRFRAGGGRAKNIQYF
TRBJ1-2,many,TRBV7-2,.,TGTGCCAGCAGCTCCGATTCCAGGGGTTATGGCTACACCTTC,CASSSDSRGYGYTF
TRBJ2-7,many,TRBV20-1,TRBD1,TGCAGTGCTAGAGGGAACCGGGACAGGGTGGGCTACGAGCAGTACTTC,CSARGNRDRVGYEQYF
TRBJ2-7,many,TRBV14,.,TGTGCCAGCAGCCAAAACGTCGGGCGTACCGTATCCTACGAGCAGTACTTC,CASSQNVGRTVSYEQYF
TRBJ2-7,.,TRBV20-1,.,TGCAGTGCTAATGCCCGTAGCTCCTACGAACAGTACTTC,CSANARSSYEQYF
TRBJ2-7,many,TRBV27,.,TGTGCCAGCAGGTCGACCTTCTACGAGCAGTACTTC,CASRSTFYEQYF
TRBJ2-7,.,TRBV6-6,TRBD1,TGTGCCAGCAGTTTCCCGGGACAGGGTACCCCCTACGAGCAGTACTTC,CASSFPGQGTPYEQYF
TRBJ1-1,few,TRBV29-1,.,TGCAGCGCCTCAGTGGCGGTGAACACTGAAGCTTTCTTT,CSASVAVNTEAFF
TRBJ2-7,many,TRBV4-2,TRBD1,TGTGCCAGCAGCCGAATTGGACAGGGAGGAACCTACGAGCAGTACTTC,CASSRIGQGGTYEQYF
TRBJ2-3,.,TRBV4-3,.,TGCGCCAGCAGCCAAGATACTTCAGGGACAGATACGCAGTATTTT,CASSQDTSGTDTQYF
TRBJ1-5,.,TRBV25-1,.,TGTGCCAGCAGTGAATGGGGAAACAATCAGCCCCAGCATTTT,CASSEWGNNQPQHF
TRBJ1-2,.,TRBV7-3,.,TGTGCCAGCAGCTTAGACGGGCAGGGAAGAAGGGATGGCTACACCTTC,CASSLDGQGRRDGYTF
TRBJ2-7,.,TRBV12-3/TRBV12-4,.,TGTGCCAGCAGCTATCCCCCTTGGGAGCAGTACTTC,CASSYPPWEQYF
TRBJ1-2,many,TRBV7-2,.,TGTGCCAGCAGCTTAAACCAGGGGCATGGCTACACCTTC,CASSLNQGHGYTF
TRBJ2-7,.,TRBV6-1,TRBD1,TGTGCCAGCGGAAGGTCGACAGGGAGCTCCTACGAGCAGTACTTC,CASGRSTGSSYEQYF
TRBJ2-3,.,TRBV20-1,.,TGCAGTGCTAGACAAACGTCCGGGCGCCCGCAGTATTTT,CSARQTSGRPQYF
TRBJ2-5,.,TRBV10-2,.,TGCGCCAGCAGGAAGGACTCGTCGTGGGAGACCCAGTACTTC,CASRKDSSWETQYF
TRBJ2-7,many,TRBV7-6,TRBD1,TGTGCCAGCAGCCCCACGACAGGGGTCCCCTACGAGCAGTACTTC,CASSPTTGVPYEQYF
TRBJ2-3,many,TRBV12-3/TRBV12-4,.,TGTGCCAGCAGTTTCCCAGCGGGTCAGAATACGCAGTATTTT,CASSFPAGQNTQYF
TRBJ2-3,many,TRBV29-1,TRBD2,TGCAGCGTTGAGTCGGCGGGGGATTCGCAGTATTTT,CSVESAGDSQYF
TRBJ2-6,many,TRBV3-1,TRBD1,TGTGCCAGCAGCCTGCGGACAGGGAGCTCTGGGGCCAACGTCCTGACTTTC,CASSLRTGSSGANVLTF
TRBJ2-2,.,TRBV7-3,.,TGTGCCAGCAGCTTAACCGGGCAGGCGAACACCGGGGAGCTGTTTTTT,CASSLTGQANTGELFF
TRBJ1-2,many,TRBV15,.,TGTGCCACCAGCAGACCGGGGAGCTATGGCTACACCTTC,CATSRPGSYGYTF
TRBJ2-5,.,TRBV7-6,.,TGCGCCAGCAGCCAAAGACAAGGGGCGCAGGGGACCCAGTACTTC,CASSQRQGAQGTQYF
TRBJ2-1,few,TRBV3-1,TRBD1,TGTGCCAGCAGCTTCTTGGACAGGTACAATGAGCAGTTCTTC,CASSFLDRYNEQFF
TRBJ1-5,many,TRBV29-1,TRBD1,TGCAGCGTACTACAGGGGGGGCAGCCCCAGCATTTT,CSVLQGGQPQHF
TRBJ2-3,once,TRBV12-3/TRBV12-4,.,TGTGCCAGCAGACTCAGGCCAGATACGCAGTATTTT,CASRLRPDTQYF
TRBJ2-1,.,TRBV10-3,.,TGTGCCATCAGACCTGGAGGGTCAAATGAGCAGTTCTTC,CAIRPGGSNEQFF
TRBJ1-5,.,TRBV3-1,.,TGTGCCAGCAGCCAAGATTCAACGGGAGCTCAGCCCCAGCATTTT,CASSQDSTGAQPQHF
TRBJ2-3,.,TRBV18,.,TGTGCCAGCTCACCACCGGGACGGATCACAGATACGCAGTATTTT,CASSPPGRITDTQYF
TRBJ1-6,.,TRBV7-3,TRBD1,TGTGCCAGCAGCTCGGGAGGGGGCGAGGGATCACCCCTCCACTTT,CASSSGGGEGSPLHF
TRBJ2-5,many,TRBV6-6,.,TGTGCCAGCAGTTACCCCCAACAGAACCAAGAGACCCAGTACTTC,CASSYPQQNQETQYF
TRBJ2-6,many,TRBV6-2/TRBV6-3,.,TGTGCCAGCAGTTACTCGACAGGGGAGGGTACTGGGGCCAACGTCCTGACTTTC,CASSYSTGEGTGANVLTF